The source of this T cell receptor beta chain is a study of T cells in Graves' hyperthyroidism and ophthalmopathy (dated 2019 in TCRdb). Broadly, across the study: Peripheral blood samples were taken at the time of initial diagnosis, prior to any treatment. After blood sampling, hyperthyroidism patients were treated with methimazole at a starting dose of 30 mg daily, and ophthalmopathy patients were treated with high-dose intravenous methylprednisolone. TCR Vbeta CDR3 sequencing of 120 to 150 peripheral blood samples (over 40 ophthalmopathy, under 80 hyperthyroidism and some 17 progressor patients) is reported in the paper. Thyroid tissue and blood T-cell repertoires from more than five Graves' hyperthyroidism patients were also compared in the study. For training and testing, the 110 or so patients in the discovery cohort were randomly divided in a 7:3 ratio. Prospective prediction of ophthalmopathy was tested in an independent validation cohort of 18 to 20 hyperthyroidism patients and 17 patients who later progressed to ophthalmopathy. To identify distinguishing TCR V-J signatures, a discovery cohort of around 100 patients was used, comprising 43 with Graves' ophthalmopathy and under 60 with stable Graves' hyperthyroidism. What the research found in general, with its limitations: Most expanded thyroid clonotypes (frequency above 0.001) were also detected in blood, a finding suggesting that blood repertoires may reflect thyroid immune responses. During validation, the model predicted progression to ophthalmopathy a median of approximately 7 months ahead of onset, with around 70% sensitivity and under 85% specificity. A model built on a 13 V-J signature distinguished ophthalmopathy from stable hyperthyroidism, reaching 87.88% sensitivity and about 81% specificity in cross-validation and 80%/75% in testing. No statistical method was used to fix the sample size in advance, and group allocation was not hidden from the investigators.

V and J are truncated by 5 bases and 6 bases respectively, leaving an intervening sequence of 12 bases. The germline V gene supplies CDR1 SGHAT and CDR2 FQNNGV. From the cysteine through the phenylalanine, the CDR3 covers 13 amino acids. Only the CDR3 DNA stays, 39 bases, in frame from base 1. Stable Graves' hyperthyroidism was defined as no progression to ophthalmopathy during 18 months of follow-up. Hyperthyroidism patients were aged 18 to 65 years and newly diagnosed, with disease duration of less than 2 months. Patients with uncontrolled infections, other autoimmune diseases, pregnancy or lactation were excluded. Diagnoses were based on clinical symptoms, serum thyroxine and TRAb, thyroid ultrasound and orbital computed tomography. PBMCs were separated from roughly 10 ml of fresh peripheral blood using Ficoll-Paque density gradient centrifugation. Trizol reagent was used to extract total RNA, and RNA quality was then checked on an Agilent 2100 Bioanalyzer.

The TCR beta CDR3 regions were amplified from RNA transcripts. For the first round of RT-PCR on the TCR CDR3, the HTBI primer set was used together with the Qiagen OneStep RT-PCR kit. Libraries were constructed in a second round of multiplex PCR, after which size selection and purification were performed. Libraries were sequenced paired-end with 100 bp reads on an Illumina HiSeq2000. The source study handled its data this way. SOAPnuke was used to process the raw data, removing reads that contained adapters or uncalled bases, had a mean Phred below 15, or lacked an exact match to the constant primer or identifier. High-quality paired reads were merged with COPE v1.2.5, and unique nucleotide sequences were defined as clonotypes. MiTCR v1.1 was used to align the clonotypes against IMGT TRBV, TRBD and TRBJ reference segments. The analysis was restricted to V-J combinations with a frequency above 0.0001, which together covered 99% to 99.2% of the repertoires. The TCS score was defined as F50 (clonal expansion) divided by E x V (chaos), with BLOSUM62-based TCRdist calculated between CDR3 peptides within each V-J. Welch's t-statistics and random forest reduced roughly 530 V-J features to 10 to 15, which were used in a naive Bayes classifier (R e1071). The public sequencing data were trimmed at Q25 with fastp and processed into clonotypes with MiXCR by TCRdb, which kept only in-frame beta chains. Each CDR3 protein gets just one entry, which takes the most common genes and DNA from the rows behind it. These V and J calls rely on TCRdb rather than the paper's analysis. The sample contains around 200,000 distinct CDR3 sequences, about 17% of them found a single time. The ten top clones hold about 31% of the sample.

This clonotype was found many times. Its antigen is not yet known. Base-call qualities are not available, and no considerably larger clone is one nucleotide away. This chain is built from TRBV11-2 and TRBJ2-3; no D gene call is confident. This clonotype was sampled from a woman aged 45-59 years with Graves' hyperthyroidism. Input material: blood. The DNA is TGTGCCAGCAGCCCATCCCCGAGGGATACGCAGTATTTT. Translated, it gives CASSPSPRDTQYF.